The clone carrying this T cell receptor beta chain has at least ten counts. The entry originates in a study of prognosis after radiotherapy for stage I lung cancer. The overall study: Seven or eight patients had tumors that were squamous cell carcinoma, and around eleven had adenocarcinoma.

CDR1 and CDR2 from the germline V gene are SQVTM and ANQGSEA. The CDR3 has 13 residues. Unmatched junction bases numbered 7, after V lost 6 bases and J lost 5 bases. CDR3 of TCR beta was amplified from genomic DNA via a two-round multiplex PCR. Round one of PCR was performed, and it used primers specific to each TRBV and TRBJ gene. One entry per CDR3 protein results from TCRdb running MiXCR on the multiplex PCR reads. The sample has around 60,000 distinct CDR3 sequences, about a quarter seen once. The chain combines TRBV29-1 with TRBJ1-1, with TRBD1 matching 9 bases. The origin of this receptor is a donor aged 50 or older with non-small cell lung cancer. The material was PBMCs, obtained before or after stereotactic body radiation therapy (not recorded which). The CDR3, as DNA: TGCAGCGTCCAACAGGGGGCGAGAACTGAAGCTTTCTTT. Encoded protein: CSVQQGARTEAFF.